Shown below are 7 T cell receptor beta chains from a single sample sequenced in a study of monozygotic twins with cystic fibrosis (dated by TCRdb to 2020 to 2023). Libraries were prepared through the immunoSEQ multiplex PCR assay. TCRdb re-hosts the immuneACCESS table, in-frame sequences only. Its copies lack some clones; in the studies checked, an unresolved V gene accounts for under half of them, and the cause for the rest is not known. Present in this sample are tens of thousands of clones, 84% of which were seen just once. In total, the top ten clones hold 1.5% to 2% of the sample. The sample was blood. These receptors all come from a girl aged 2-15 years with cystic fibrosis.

The CDR3 nucleotides are TGTGCCAGCAGCCGATGGAGCTGGGGGTCCCTTCAAGAGACCCAGTACTTC. Translating gives CASSRWSWGSLQETQYF. This chain joins TRBV2 and TRBJ2-5, with D possibly being TRBD1 or TRBD2 (5 bases each). The germline V gene encodes CDR1 SNHLY and CDR2 FYNNEI. The V end was cut by 6 bases, the J end by 2 bases, with 22 bases between. This CDR3 spans 17 amino acids.

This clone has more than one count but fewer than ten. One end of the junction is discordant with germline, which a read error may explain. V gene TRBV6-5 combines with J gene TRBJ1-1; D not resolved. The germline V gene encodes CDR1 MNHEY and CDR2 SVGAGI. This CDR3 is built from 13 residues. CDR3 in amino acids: CASSYSRNIEAFF. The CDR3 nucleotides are TGTGCCAGCAGTTACTCGAGAAACATTGAAGCTTTCTTT.

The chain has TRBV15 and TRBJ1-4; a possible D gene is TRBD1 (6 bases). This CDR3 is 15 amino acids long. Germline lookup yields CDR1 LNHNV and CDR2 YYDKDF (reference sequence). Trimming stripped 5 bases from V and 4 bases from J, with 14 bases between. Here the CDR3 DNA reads TGTGCCACCAGCGGGGGTTTCAGGGGTAATGAAAAACTGTTTTTT. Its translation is CATSGGFRGNEKLFF.

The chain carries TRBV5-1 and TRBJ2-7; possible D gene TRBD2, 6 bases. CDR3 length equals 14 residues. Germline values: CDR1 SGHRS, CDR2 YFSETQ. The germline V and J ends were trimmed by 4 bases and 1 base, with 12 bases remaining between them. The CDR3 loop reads CASSPTRGSYEQYF. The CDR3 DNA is TGCGCCAGCAGCCCAACTCGGGGGTCCTACGAGCAGTACTTC.

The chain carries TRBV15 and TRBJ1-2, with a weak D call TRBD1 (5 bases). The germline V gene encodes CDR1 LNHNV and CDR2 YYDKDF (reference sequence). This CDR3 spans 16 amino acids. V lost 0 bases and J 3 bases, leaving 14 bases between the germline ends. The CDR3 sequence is CATSRDQAKGDYGYTF. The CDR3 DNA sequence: TGTGCCACCAGCAGAGATCAAGCGAAAGGGGACTATGGCTACACCTTC.

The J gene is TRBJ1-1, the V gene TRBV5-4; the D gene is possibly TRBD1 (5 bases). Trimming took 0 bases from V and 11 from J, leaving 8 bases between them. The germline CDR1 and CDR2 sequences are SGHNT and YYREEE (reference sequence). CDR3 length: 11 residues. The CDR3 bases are TGTGCCAGCAGCTTGGAGGGGAGGGCTTTCTTT. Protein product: CASSLEGRAFF.

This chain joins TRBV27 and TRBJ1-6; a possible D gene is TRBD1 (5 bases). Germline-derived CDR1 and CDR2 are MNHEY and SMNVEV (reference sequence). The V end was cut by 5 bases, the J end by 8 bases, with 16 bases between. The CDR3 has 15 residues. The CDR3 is CASSPGVLGDSPLHF. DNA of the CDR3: TGTGCCAGCAGTCCCGGGGTGTTAGGGGATTCACCCCTCCACTTT.